The clone carrying this TCR beta chain has at least ten counts. The sample originates from a study of T cells in Graves' hyperthyroidism and ophthalmopathy. Each ophthalmopathy patient scored at least 3 on the Clinical Activity Score and at least 4 on NOSPECS grade, with duration under 3 months. Uncontrolled infection, other autoimmune disease, pregnancy or lactation disqualified patients from enrolment. From RNA transcripts, TCR beta CDR3 regions were amplified. First-round RT-PCR with HTBI primers amplified the TCR CDR3 region. TCRdb re-called the multiplex PCR reads with MiXCR, one entry per CDR3 protein. The profile covers hundreds of thousands of distinct CDR3 sequences, with roughly 14% appearing a single time and about 13% taken by the ten largest. This receptor was obtained from a man aged 18 to 30 with Graves' ophthalmopathy. What was sequenced was blood.

The CDR3 region is CASSTSGGFEKLFF. The DNA of the CDR3 is TGTGCCAGCAGCACATCGGGGGGATTTGAAAAACTGTTTTTT. The chain joins TRBV11-2 to TRBJ1-4; D might be TRBD1 (5 bases). The germline V gene encodes CDR1 SGHAT and CDR2 FQNNGV. The CDR3 spans 14 residues. V was clipped by 5 bases and J by 7 bases, with 14 bases between them.